This T cell receptor beta chain was identified during a study of response to subunit inactivated influenza vaccine. TCRdb redid the calling of the RT-PCR reads with MiXCR, one entry per CDR3 protein. Here the sample spans more than 450,000 distinct CDR3 sequences, 11% being singletons. This clonotype was seen ten or more times. This sample also appeared in a second study, on T cells expressing NK-cell markers. That paper notes: The authors generated TCR beta cDNA through 5'RACE template switching with UMIs. Each TCR beta repertoire originated in sorted T cells that were CD3+CD56+NKG2C+, CD3+CD56+NKG2C- or CD3+CD56-NKG2C+. Of the CD8+ T cells in more than five donors, 1.0-7.0% belonged to dominant NKG2C+ clonotypes. Four of the donors also had these clonotypes leading their CD3+CD56-NKG2C+ fraction.

The sequence was collected from a man aged 45-60 years who received an inactivated influenza vaccine. Source: PBMCs from blood, taken on the day of vaccination.

CDR3 bases: TGCAGTGCGGTCCCCGGGACACATAATGAAAAACTGTTTTTT. Translating gives CSAVPGTHNEKLFF. The rearrangement uses TRBV20-1 and TRBJ1-4, with D possibly TRBD1 on 6 matching bases. V was pared by 6 bases and J by 4 bases, with 15 bases between. The CDR3 sequence is 14 residues long. Germline CDR1 is DFQATT and CDR2 is SNEGSKA (reference sequence).